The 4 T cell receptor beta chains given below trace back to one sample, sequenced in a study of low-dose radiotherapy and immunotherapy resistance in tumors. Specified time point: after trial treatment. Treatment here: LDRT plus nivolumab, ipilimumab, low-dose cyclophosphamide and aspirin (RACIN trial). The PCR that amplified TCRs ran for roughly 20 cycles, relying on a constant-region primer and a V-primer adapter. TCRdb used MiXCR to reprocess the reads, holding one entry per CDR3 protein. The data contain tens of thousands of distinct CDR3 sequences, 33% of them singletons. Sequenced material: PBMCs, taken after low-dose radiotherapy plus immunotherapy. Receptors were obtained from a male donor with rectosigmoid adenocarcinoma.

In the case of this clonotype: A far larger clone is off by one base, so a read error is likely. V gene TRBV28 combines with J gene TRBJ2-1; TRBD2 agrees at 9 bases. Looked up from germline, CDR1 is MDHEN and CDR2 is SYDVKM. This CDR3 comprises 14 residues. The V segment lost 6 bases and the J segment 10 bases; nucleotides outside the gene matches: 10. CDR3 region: CASSYSGRLDEQFF. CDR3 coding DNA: TGTGCCAGCAGCTATAGCGGGAGACTTGACGAGCAGTTCTTC.

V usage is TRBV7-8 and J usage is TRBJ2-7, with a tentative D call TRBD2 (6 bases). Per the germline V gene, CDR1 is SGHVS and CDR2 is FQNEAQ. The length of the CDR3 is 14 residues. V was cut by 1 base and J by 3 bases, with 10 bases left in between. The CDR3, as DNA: TGTGCCAGCAGCTTAGGCGTTAGCGGCTACGAGCAGTACTTC. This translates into CASSLGVSGYEQYF.

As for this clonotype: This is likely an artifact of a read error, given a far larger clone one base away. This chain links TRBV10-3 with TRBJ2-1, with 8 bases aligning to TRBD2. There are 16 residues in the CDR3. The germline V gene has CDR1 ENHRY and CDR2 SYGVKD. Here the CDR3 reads CASSEAVAGSYNELFF. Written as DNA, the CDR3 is TGTGCCAGCAGTGAAGCTGTAGCGGGATCCTACAATGAGCTGTTCTTC.

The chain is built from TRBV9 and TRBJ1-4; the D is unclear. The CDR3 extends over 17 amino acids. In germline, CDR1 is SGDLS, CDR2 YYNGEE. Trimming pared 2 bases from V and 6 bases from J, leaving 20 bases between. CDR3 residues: CASSVTAGALHHEKLFF. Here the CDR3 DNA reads TGTGCCAGCAGCGTGACTGCCGGAGCCTTACATCATGAAAAACTGTTTTTT.